This T cell receptor (beta chain) was documented in a study of OX40 agonist ivuxolimab in advanced cancers. With regard to the full study: Ivuxolimab, which targeted the costimulatory receptor OX40 (CD134), was an agonistic, fully human IgG2 monoclonal antibody. Intravenous ivuxolimab was administered to patients every 2 weeks at six dose levels: 0.01, 0.1, 0.3, 1.5, 3 and 10 mg/kg. Of the approximately 50 dose-escalation patients, hepatocellular carcinoma was present in approximately 20, melanoma in approximately 15, renal cell carcinoma in 9 and head and neck cancer in 9. The dose-escalation cohort was around 84% male with a mean age of approximately 60 years, ranging from 23 to 79. Prior anti-PD-1, anti-PD-L1 or anti-CTLA-4 therapy was permitted, and approximately 39% of dose-escalation patients had received checkpoint inhibitors. Partial responses were achieved by three dose-escalation patients, of whom one had hepatocellular carcinoma and two had cutaneous melanoma. The point of sequencing TCRbeta in the periphery was to test whether ivuxolimab changed TCR sequence diversity and drove clonal T-cell expansion. The paper covers the monotherapy dose-escalation part of the phase I ivuxolimab trial, which included N = 52 patients.

To sequence the TCRbeta CDR3 region, genomic DNA was isolated from the sorted cells. TCRbeta CDR3 regions were sequenced using the immunoSEQ Assay. What TCRdb holds here is the immuneACCESS table cut down to in-frame rearrangements. Part of the clones is not present; checked against another copy, under half of the missing clones reflect an unresolved V gene, and the others are unexplained. The sample records around 70,000 clones, approximately 84% of which are singletons. Roughly 4.7% of the sample is held by the ten biggest clonotypes. Patients with a history of autoimmune disease or receiving systemic immunosuppression were excluded from the trial. Peripheral blood for TCR sequencing was drawn from every dose cohort at baseline, at cycle 4 day 1 and at cycle 7 day 1. Samples came from an open-label, multicenter, first-in-human phase I dose-escalation trial of ivuxolimab. The trial enrolled adults with locally advanced or metastatic head and neck squamous cell, hepatocellular, melanoma or renal cell carcinoma. Before TCR sequencing, CD4+ T cells and CD8+ T cells from peripheral blood were sorted into separate populations.

Overall study outcomes, separate from this receptor: Low levels of normalized T-cell clonal expansion were also seen in some patients who did not respond. The antigen specificity of the clonally expanded peripheral T cells was not determined. Clonal expansion of both CD4+ and CD8+ blood T cells was observed from baseline to week 6 at doses 0.1 to 3.0 mg/kg. After ivuxolimab, CD8+ T cells had more expanded clones than CD4+ T cells on average. In the 0.1-3.0 mg/kg groups, partial responders had among the lowest normalized peripheral clonal expansion, particularly in CD8+ T cells.

This clone occurred once. No antigen is known for it. No qualities accompany the bases; no much larger clone lies one base away. The input for sequencing was CD4+ or CD8+ T cells sorted from blood, taken in a trial of the OX40 agonist ivuxolimab. The sequence derives from an adult with an advanced solid tumor such as melanoma, head and neck, liver or kidney cancer.

This receptor carries the CDR3 CASSGGGLGETQYF. The sequenced DNA: TGCGCCAGCAGTGGGGGGGGACTGGGAGAGACCCAGTACTTC. The V and J segments used are TRBV10-1 and TRBJ2-5, with 7 bases matching TRBD2. The CDR1 and CDR2 encoded by the germline V gene (reference sequence) are WNHNN and SYGVQD. The CDR3 measures 14 amino acids from cysteine to phenylalanine. Only the CDR3 DNA stays, 42 bases, in frame from base 1. After removal of 4 bases from V and 4 bases from J, the junction retains 6 bases not matched to a gene.